The rows below give T cell receptor beta chains drawn from one sample of a study of early T cells in non-severe SARS-CoV-2 infection. TCRdb reprocessed the 5' RACE reads via MiXCR and lists one record per CDR3 protein. The sample holds tens of thousands of distinct CDR3 sequences, 3.5% to 5% seen once. The sequenced sample was whole blood. Receptors originate from an adult who was a healthcare worker with PCR-confirmed SARS-CoV-2 infection or an uninfected control (not recorded which). CDR3s include the opening cysteine and the closing phenylalanine or tryptophan. The order of the fields is CDR3 DNA, CDR3 protein, clone size, V gene, D gene, J gene. The D gene is left open where the match is weak. Clone size is given for some rows only: seen once, a few or many times, or a class if the clone is expanded.

CDR3 DNA: TGTGCCAGCAGCGCAGAAGGTAATGAGCAGTTCTTC
CDR3 protein: CASSAEGNEQFF
clone size: many
V gene: TRBV9
D gene: NA
J gene: TRBJ2-1

CDR3 DNA: TGTGCCAGCAGCTTAGCGGCTAACACAGATACGCAGTATTTT
CDR3 protein: CASSLAANTDTQYF
clone size: few
V gene: TRBV7-2
D gene: NA
J gene: TRBJ2-3

CDR3 DNA: TGTGCCAGCAGCCAATCACTAGCGGGAGGGCCTGAGCCCGACGAGCAGTACTTC
CDR3 protein: CASSQSLAGGPEPDEQYF
clone size: NA
V gene: TRBV3-2
D gene: NA
J gene: TRBJ2-7

CDR3 DNA: TGTGCCAGCAGTGATTACAGGGAAATGAATTGGCAGTTCTTC
CDR3 protein: CASSDYREMNWQFF
clone size: few
V gene: TRBV2
D gene: NA
J gene: TRBJ2-1

CDR3 DNA: TGTGCCAGTAGTACCGGGACTAGCGGGAGAGGGGAAAAGCAGTTCTTC
CDR3 protein: CASSTGTSGRGEKQFF
clone size: many
V gene: TRBV19
D gene: TRBD2
J gene: TRBJ2-1

CDR3 DNA: TGCGCCAGCAGCCAAGATCTACACAGGGAGAGGTCACCCCTCCACTTT
CDR3 protein: CASSQDLHRERSPLHF
clone size: many
V gene: TRBV4-3
D gene: NA
J gene: TRBJ1-6

CDR3 DNA: TGTGCCAGTAGTACGGGGATGAGAGATGGCTACACCTTC
CDR3 protein: CASSTGMRDGYTF
clone size: NA
V gene: TRBV19
D gene: NA
J gene: TRBJ1-2

CDR3 DNA: TGCAGTGCTTTCACAGGGGTGGCCACTGAAGCTTTCTTT
CDR3 protein: CSAFTGVATEAFF
clone size: many
V gene: TRBV20-1
D gene: TRBD1
J gene: TRBJ1-1

CDR3 DNA: TGTGCCAGTAGTCGGCACCAAGAAGAGACCCAGTACTTC
CDR3 protein: CASSRHQEETQYF
clone size: many
V gene: TRBV19
D gene: NA
J gene: TRBJ2-5

CDR3 DNA: TGTGCCAGCAGTTTTCCTGCAGCAAAGACCCAGTACTTC
CDR3 protein: CASSFPAAKTQYF
clone size: many
V gene: TRBV6-6
D gene: NA
J gene: TRBJ2-5

CDR3 DNA: TGTGCCAGCAGCCAAGATGAGGGCAGGTTTAATGAAAAACTGTTTTTT
CDR3 protein: CASSQDEGRFNEKLFF
clone size: many
V gene: TRBV4-2
D gene: NA
J gene: TRBJ1-4

CDR3 DNA: TGTGCCAGCAGCCAAGATCTTTTCCCCGGGGAGCTGTTTTTT
CDR3 protein: CASSQDLFPGELFF
clone size: few
V gene: TRBV3-1
D gene: NA
J gene: TRBJ2-2

CDR3 DNA: TGTGCCAGCAGTTTCAAGGGGGCTAACGTACACCCTGAGCAGTTCTTC
CDR3 protein: CASSFKGANVHPEQFF
clone size: many
V gene: TRBV12-3/TRBV12-4
D gene: TRBD1
J gene: TRBJ2-1

CDR3 DNA: TGTGCCAGCAGTGGCTGGGGGGAAAAACTGTTTTTT
CDR3 protein: CASSGWGEKLFF
clone size: many
V gene: TRBV25-1
D gene: NA
J gene: TRBJ1-4

CDR3 DNA: TGTGCCAGCAGCAAAGACGTAGGGGGTTCCTACGAGCAGTACTTC
CDR3 protein: CASSKDVGGSYEQYF
clone size: many
V gene: TRBV12-3/TRBV12-4
D gene: NA
J gene: TRBJ2-7

CDR3 DNA: TGCAGCGTTGGGGCTAGCGGGGGCCGATTT
CDR3 protein: CSVGASGGRF
clone size: few
V gene: TRBV29-1
D gene: TRBD2
J gene: TRBJ2-3

CDR3 DNA: TGTGCCAGCAGCCATAGAGGCGGGAGCTCCTACAATGAGCAGTTCTTC
CDR3 protein: CASSHRGGSSYNEQFF
clone size: many
V gene: TRBV11-3
D gene: TRBD2
J gene: TRBJ2-1

CDR3 DNA: TGCGCCAGCAGCACTAGTGGAGAGACCCAGTACTTC
CDR3 protein: CASSTSGETQYF
clone size: few
V gene: TRBV5-1
D gene: NA
J gene: TRBJ2-5

CDR3 DNA: TGTGCCAGCAGATACCCCGGGACGGCTAACTATGGCTACACCTTC
CDR3 protein: CASRYPGTANYGYTF
clone size: many
V gene: TRBV6-5
D gene: NA
J gene: TRBJ1-2

CDR3 DNA: TGTGCCAGCTCTTTTTCTACCAACACGAACACTGAAGCTTTCTTT
CDR3 protein: CASSFSTNTNTEAFF
clone size: NA
V gene: TRBV18
D gene: NA
J gene: TRBJ1-1

CDR3 DNA: TGCAGCGTTGGGAGGCACATACTAGCGCCATCCTACAATGAGCAGTTCTTC
CDR3 protein: CSVGRHILAPSYNEQFF
clone size: many
V gene: TRBV29-1
D gene: TRBD2
J gene: TRBJ2-1

CDR3 DNA: TGTGCCAGCAGCTTAGTTCCCGGACGGGAGCAGTACTTC
CDR3 protein: CASSLVPGREQYF
clone size: many
V gene: TRBV7-9
D gene: NA
J gene: TRBJ2-7

CDR3 DNA: TGTGCCAGCAGTCCCTCCCGGGGAGAGACCCAGTACTTC
CDR3 protein: CASSPSRGETQYF
clone size: few
V gene: TRBV27
D gene: NA
J gene: TRBJ2-5

CDR3 DNA: TGCGCCAGCAGCCAACAACTAGCGGGAGTGGGCGGGGAGCTGTTTTTT
CDR3 protein: CASSQQLAGVGGELFF
clone size: NA
V gene: TRBV4-3
D gene: TRBD2
J gene: TRBJ2-2

CDR3 DNA: TGTGCCAGCAGCTCTAGCTCTGGGGCCAACGTCCTGACTTTC
CDR3 protein: CASSSSSGANVLTF
clone size: few
V gene: TRBV7-3
D gene: NA
J gene: TRBJ2-6

CDR3 DNA: TGTGCCAGCAGCGTAGCAGGGACAGGGGTCTACGAGCAGTACTTC
CDR3 protein: CASSVAGTGVYEQYF
clone size: few
V gene: TRBV9
D gene: TRBD1
J gene: TRBJ2-7

CDR3 DNA: TGTGCCAGCTCAGACTCCTACAATGAGCAGTTCTTC
CDR3 protein: CASSDSYNEQFF
clone size: many
V gene: TRBV18
D gene: NA
J gene: TRBJ2-1

CDR3 DNA: TGTGCCAGCAGCTGGGGGTCCTACGAGCAGTACTTC
CDR3 protein: CASSWGSYEQYF
clone size: many
V gene: TRBV7-6
D gene: NA
J gene: TRBJ2-7